The 4 T cell receptor beta chains in this list originate from one sample, sequenced in a study of T cell responses to AZD1222 COVID-19 vaccine. Clones were sequenced by immunoSEQ multiplex PCR, and TCRdb holds only the in-frame ones, with some missing. The sample carries 95,000 to 100,000 clones, about 89% recorded once. Specimen: peripheral blood, collected on day 0 of AZD1222 vaccination. These receptors originate from an adult in good health.

Only one count was recorded for this clone. The identical CDR3 is also encoded by other nucleotide sequences in the sample. V usage is TRBV5-1 and J usage is TRBJ2-7, with 7 bases that match TRBD1. CDR3 length: 14 residues. Trimming took 0 bases from V and 2 from J; bases not matched to a gene: 2. Germline loops: CDR1 SGHRS, CDR2 YFSETQ. DNA of the CDR3: TGCGCCAGCAGCTTGGGAGGACAGGCCTACGAGCAGTACTTC. This sequence encodes CASSLGGQAYEQYF.

In this sample, this clone turned up once. The chain recombines TRBV7-9 with TRBJ1-1; D is unclear. The V gene lost 5 bases and the J gene lost 0 bases, with 13 bases spanning the gap. The length of the CDR3 is 15 residues. Per germline, CDR1 SEHNR and CDR2 FQNEAQ (reference sequence). CDR3 in amino acids: CASSPGVVLNTEAFF. The CDR3 DNA sequence: TGTGCCAGCAGCCCTGGTGTGGTTCTGAACACTGAAGCTTTCTTT.

The V gene is TRBV11-2, the J gene TRBJ1-2; 10 nucleotides match TRBD1. This CDR3 has 15 amino acids. Per germline, CDR1 SGHAT and CDR2 FQNNGV. The J segment lost 8 bases and the V segment lost 3 bases, leaving 9 bases of the junction unmatched. CDR3 nucleotides: TGTGCCAGCAGCTTTGCTGGACAGGGGGTATGGGGCTACACCTTC. This encodes CASSFAGQGVWGYTF.

Concerning this clone itself: The same CDR3 can be traced to other DNA sequences in this sample. The genes are TRBV3-1 (or the pseudogene TRBV3-2) and TRBJ2-5, with no clear D. Germline-derived CDR1 and CDR2 are LGHDT and YNNKEL (reference sequence). V lost 3 bases and J 4 bases, leaving 6 bases between the germline ends. CDR3 length: 12 residues. The CDR3: CASSQERETQYF. Written as DNA, the CDR3 is TGTGCCAGCAGCCAGGAAAGAGAGACCCAGTACTTC.